The clone carrying this TCR beta chain showed up just a few times. These data belong to a study of T cell changes during pregnancy in multiple sclerosis. Germline V lookup: CDR1 MDHEN, CDR2 SYDVKM. The CDR3 is 14 residues long. V shed 9 bases, J shed 7 bases, and the junction held 12 bases outside the gene matches. Sequenced by immunoSEQ multiplex PCR; TCRdb stores in-frame clones only, minus some. The table has about 54,000 clones, about 91% seen once. The chain has TRBV28 and TRBJ1-5; 7 bases line up with TRBD1. This TCR derives from a female donor in good health, enrolled as a control in a pregnancy study. This material consisted of peripheral blood, taken after pregnancy. CDR3 sequence: CASRTGVLNQPQHF. The CDR3 DNA sequence: TGTGCCAGTAGAACAGGGGTTTTGAACCAGCCCCAGCATTTT.